These 28 T cell receptor beta chains were sequenced from one sample in a study of cytomegalovirus exposure and HLA in healthy donors. Profiling relied on immunoSEQ multiplex PCR, and the TCRdb table lists in-frame clones only, not all of them. The table shows about 98,000 clones, with approximately 88% occurring only once. Sequenced sample: PBMCs. The receptors were gathered from a woman aged 30 to 39 in good health and CMV-seronegative.

This chain joins TRBV4-1 and TRBJ1-4; possibly TRBD1 for D (6 bases). V was clipped by 4 bases and J by 7 bases, with 19 bases between them. Germline loops: CDR1 MGHRA, CDR2 YSYEKL. The CDR3 totals 16 residues. CDR3 loop: CASSLTGGGWGEKLFF. CDR3 DNA sequence: TGCGCCAGCAGCCTAACCGGCGGGGGCTGGGGTGAAAAACTGTTTTTT.

This chain connects TRBV5-1 to TRBJ1-1; D remains ambiguous. V was cut by 0 bases and J by 5 bases, with 5 bases left in between. The germline V gene has CDR1 SGHRS and CDR2 YFSETQ. The CDR3 sequence is 12 residues long. CDR3 nucleotides: TGCGCCAGCAGCTTGGTCGGGACTGAAGCTTTCTTT. Residues: CASSLVGTEAFF.

The chain couples TRBV7-9 to TRBJ2-1; D not certain. V shed 5 bases and J shed 0 bases, with 17 bases lying between them. The CDR3 runs 17 residues. CDR1 is SEHNR and CDR2 is FQNEAQ in the germline V gene (reference sequence). The CDR3 DNA is TGTGCCAGCAGCCTCGAACTAACTTCAAGCTCCTACAATGAGCAGTTCTTC. Its protein product is CASSLELTSSSYNEQFF.

The genes are TRBV4-1 and TRBJ1-5; D may be TRBD1 (5 bases). Per germline, CDR1 MGHRA and CDR2 YSYEKL. This CDR3 is built from 16 residues. The germline V and J ends were trimmed by 0 bases and 2 bases, with 11 bases remaining between them. This CDR3 reads CASSQEGQNRNQPQHF. CDR3 DNA: TGCGCCAGCAGCCAAGAGGGGCAGAACCGCAATCAGCCCCAGCATTTT.

The chain has TRBV9 and TRBJ1-2, with D hard to call. The germline CDR1 and CDR2 sequences are SGDLS and YYNGEE. V lost 3 bases and J lost 0, with 12 bases in between. The CDR3 totals 15 residues. CDR3 nucleotide sequence: TGTGCCAGCAGCGGGGCGGGGTTAGCTAACTATGGCTACACCTTC. This translates into CASSGAGLANYGYTF.

V gene TRBV5-6 combines with J gene TRBJ2-5; the match to TRBD1 covers 9 bases. V lost 7 bases to trimming and J lost 3 bases; unmatched junction nucleotides: 13. CDR3 size: 16 residues. Germline CDR1 is SGHDT and CDR2 is YYEEEE. The CDR3 sequence: CASLDRLGTGKETQYF. The CDR3 nucleotides are TGTGCCAGCCTGGATCGTCTCGGGACAGGGAAAGAGACCCAGTACTTC.

The V call is TRBV7-9, the J call TRBJ1-5; tentatively, D is TRBD1 (6 bases). The V end lost 2 bases, the J end lost 5 bases, and 13 bases lay between the germline ends. Looked up from germline, CDR1 is SEHNR and CDR2 is FQNEAQ (reference sequence). The CDR3 is 15 residues long. CDR3 bases: TGTGCCAGCAGCTTAAGCGGAGCAGGGGATCAGCCCCAGCATTTT. This codes for CASSLSGAGDQPQHF.

The V call is TRBV27, the J call TRBJ1-3, with D tentatively TRBD1 (6 bases). V was pared by 6 bases and J by 0 bases, with 15 bases between. CDR1 and CDR2 (germline): MNHEY, SMNVEV (reference sequence). This CDR3 spans 16 amino acids. DNA of the CDR3: TGTGCCAGCAGACCTCGAGGGGGATACTCTGGAAACACCATATATTTT. Its translation: CASRPRGGYSGNTIYF.

The rearrangement joins TRBV12-5 to TRBJ2-3; D possibly corresponds to TRBD2 (5 bases). Germline values: CDR1 LGHNT, CDR2 FRNRAP. V was cut by 7 bases and J by 3 bases, with 14 bases left in between. The CDR3 runs 14 residues. CDR3 nucleotides: TGTGCTAGTGCCCCTGGGAGCGAAACAGATACGCAGTATTTT. Translation gives CASAPGSETDTQYF.

The chain links TRBV19 to TRBJ2-6; D is possibly TRBD2 (6 bases). CDR3 length: 16 amino acids. Trimming removed 1 base at V and 1 base at J, with 8 bases between. Germline values: CDR1 LNHDA, CDR2 SQIVND (reference sequence). This chain's CDR3 is CASSIVAGSGANVLTF. Written as DNA, the CDR3 is TGTGCCAGTAGTATAGTCGCGGGATCTGGGGCCAACGTCCTGACTTTC.

The V gene is TRBV6-1, the J gene TRBJ2-5; D is possibly TRBD2 (6 bases). The CDR3 is 14 amino acids. Germline values: CDR1 MNHNS, CDR2 SASEGT. Trimming cost V 10 bases and J 2 bases, with 17 bases left between them. CDR3 loop: CATLVSGPQETQYF. In DNA, the CDR3 is TGTGCCACCCTTGTGAGCGGGCCTCAAGAGACCCAGTACTTC.

The CDR3 region has the DNA TGCGCCAGCAGCGGGGCCGGGACAGGGGGCTCTGAAGCTTTCTTT. Translation: CASSGAGTGGSEAFF. This rearrangement joins TRBV5-1 to TRBJ1-1; 12 nucleotides match TRBD1. The V gene's germline CDR1 is SGHRS and CDR2 YFSETQ. Trimming cost V 4 bases and J 6 bases; bases outside gene matches: 7. The CDR3 spans 15 residues.

The chain uses TRBV7-9 and TRBJ2-7; TRBD1 matches at 9 bases. Trimming cost V 9 bases and J 4 bases; bases outside gene matches: 7. The CDR3 is 13 residues long. Germline-derived CDR1 and CDR2 are SEHNR and FQNEAQ (reference sequence). CDR3 residues: CARPGQGKYEQYF. The CDR3 bases are TGTGCCAGGCCGGGACAGGGAAAATACGAGCAGTACTTC. The complete variable domain, with remaining parts taken from reference TRBV7-9 and TRBJ2-7, reads DTGVSQNPRHKITKRGQNVTFRCDPISEHNRLYWYRQTLGQGPEFLTYFQNEAQLEKSRLLSDRFSAERPKGSFSTLEIQRTEQGDSAMYLCARPGQGKYEQYFGPGTRLTVT.

The gene calls are TRBV2 and TRBJ1-1, with D unresolved. This CDR3 has 14 residues. Trimming took 3 bases from V and 4 from J, leaving 12 bases between them. Per the germline V gene, CDR1 is SNHLY and CDR2 is FYNNEI. The CDR3 DNA reads TGTGCCAGCAGTGAGACCGGGATTGGCACTGAAGCTTTCTTT. This translates into CASSETGIGTEAFF.

V gene TRBV9 combines with J gene TRBJ2-7, with TRBD1 identical over 11 bases. The CDR3 length is 14 residues. The V and J ends lost 2 bases and 5 bases, in that order; junction bases with no gene match: 3. Germline CDR1 is SGDLS and CDR2 is YYNGEE. The CDR3 coding sequence is TGTGCCAGCAGCGTGTGGACAGGGGGCGACGAGCAGTACTTC. Its protein product is CASSVWTGGDEQYF. Full variable domain (outside the CDR3, taken from reference TRBV9 and TRBJ2-7): DSGVTQTPKHLITATGQRVTLRCSPRSGDLSVYWYQQSLDQGLQFLIQYYNGEERAKGNILERFSAQQFPDLHSELNLSSLELGDSALYFCASSVWTGGDEQYFGPGTRLTVT.

The chain recombines TRBV2 with TRBJ1-5; 9 nucleotides line up with TRBD1. Germline V gene sequence: CDR1 SNHLY, CDR2 FYNNEI. J gave up 0 bases and V 5 bases, and 8 bases lay outside the gene matches. The CDR3 is 17 residues long. DNA of the CDR3: TGTGCCAGCAGTAACCCGGGACAGGGATTTAGCAATCAGCCCCAGCATTTT. This sequence encodes CASSNPGQGFSNQPQHF.

The chain uses TRBV7-9 and TRBJ2-2; tentatively, D is TRBD2 (6 bases). Germline CDR1 SEHNR, CDR2 FQNEAQ (reference sequence). The germline V and J ends were trimmed by 11 bases and 7 bases, with 23 bases remaining between them. The CDR3 consists of 15 residues. The CDR3, as DNA: TGTGCCCCAAGAGGAGGGACGGCATACGTCGGGGAGCTGTTTTTT. Residues: CAPRGGTAYVGELFF.

The chain employs TRBV14 and TRBJ1-1, with 10 bases lining up with TRBD1. The CDR3 extends over 16 amino acids. CDR1 SGHDN and CDR2 FVKESK come from the germline V gene. The ends lost 1 base at V and 2 bases at J; junction bases unmatched: 4. CDR3 sequence reads: CASSQVTTGGNTEAFF. CDR3 in DNA: TGTGCCAGCAGCCAAGTAACGACAGGGGGCAACACTGAAGCTTTCTTT. Looking up the rest from reference TRBV14 and TRBJ1-1 gives the full variable domain: EAGVTQFPSHSVIEKGQTVTLRCDPISGHDNLYWYRRVMGKEIKFLLHFVKESKQDESGMPNNRFLAERTGGTYSTLKVQPAELEDSGVYFCASSQVTTGGNTEAFFGQGTRLTVV.

This clone appeared once. The chain carries TRBV6-1 and TRBJ1-2; TRBD1 might be the D (5 bases). The CDR3 spans 14 residues. Trimming pared 6 bases from V and 5 bases from J, leaving 16 bases between. CDR1 is MNHNS, CDR2 SASEGT, per germline. This CDR3 reads CASSKEGGAYGYTF. Here the CDR3 DNA reads TGTGCCAGCAGCAAAGAGGGAGGGGCGTATGGCTACACCTTC.

V and J are TRBV28 and TRBJ2-7, with D possibly TRBD2 on 6 matching bases. The V gene lost 8 bases and the J gene lost 1 base, with 12 bases spanning the gap. From germline, CDR1 is MDHEN and CDR2 SYDVKM. CDR3 length: 13 residues. The CDR3 sequence is CASWDGGSYEQYF. In DNA, the CDR3 is TGTGCCAGCTGGGACGGGGGTTCCTACGAGCAGTACTTC.

This clone showed up just once. V usage is TRBV19 and J usage is TRBJ2-2; tentatively, D is TRBD1 (6 bases). Germline-derived CDR1 and CDR2 are LNHDA and SQIVND (reference sequence). This CDR3 region has 15 residues. Between the trimmed V and J ends, which lost 5 bases and 2 bases, there was a span of 12 bases. In nucleotides, the CDR3 is TGTGCCAGTAGTCCCACAGGGATCAACACCGGGGAGCTGTTTTTT. Its protein product is CASSPTGINTGELFF. Combining the CDR3 with reference TRBV19 and TRBJ2-2 gives the whole variable domain DGGITQSPKYLFRKEGQNVTLSCEQNLNHDAMYWYRQDPGQGLRLIYYSQIVNDFQKGDIAEGYSVSREKKESFPLTVTSAQKNPTAFYLCASSPTGINTGELFFGEGSRLTVL.

V is TRBV25-1 and J is TRBJ2-4; 7 bases map to TRBD1. Germline V lookup: CDR1 MGHDK, CDR2 SYGVNS. The CDR3 spans 17 residues. J lost 1 base, V lost 4 bases, and 10 bases had no gene match. CDR3 residues: CASSGPNTGVAKNIQYF. The CDR3 bases are TGTGCCAGCAGTGGGCCGAACACAGGGGTGGCCAAAAACATTCAGTACTTC. Complete variable domain (other parts from reference TRBV25-1 and TRBJ2-4): EADIYQTPRYLVIGTGKKITLECSQTMGHDKMYWYQQDPGMELHLIHYSYGVNSTEKGDLSSESTVSRIRTEHFPLTLESARPSHTSQYLCASSGPNTGVAKNIQYFGAGTRLSVL.

The rearrangement joins TRBV6-1 to TRBJ1-2; 7 bases map to TRBD1. This CDR3 region has 15 residues. The trim removed 6 bases at V and 4 bases at J, leaving 11 bases unmatched. Germline V gene data show CDR1 as MNHNS and CDR2 as SASEGT. CDR3 loop: CASSEWTGKGYGYTF. In DNA form, the CDR3 reads TGTGCCAGCAGCGAATGGACAGGAAAAGGCTATGGCTACACCTTC.

The chain combines TRBV2 with TRBJ1-1; D remains unclear. This CDR3 has 13 residues. The germline V gene encodes CDR1 SNHLY and CDR2 FYNNEI. V lost 4 bases and J lost 2, with 8 bases in between. DNA of the CDR3: TGTGCCAGCAGTGTACTAGGTAACACTGAAGCTTTCTTT. Residues: CASSVLGNTEAFF.

The chain is built from TRBV2 and TRBJ1-6; D is perhaps TRBD1 (5 bases). Trimming shortened V by 6 bases and J by 6 bases, and 15 bases separated the two germline ends. CDR1 is SNHLY, CDR2 FYNNEI, per germline. The CDR3 loop spans 15 amino acids. The CDR3, as DNA: TGTGCCAGCAGGGGGTCCGCGACAGTTAATTCACCCCTCCACTTT. It specifies CASRGSATVNSPLHF.

This clone was seen a few times. The genes are TRBV7-6 and TRBJ2-2, with a tentative D call TRBD2 (6 bases). This CDR3 region has 15 residues. CDR1 is SGHVS, CDR2 FNYEAQ, per germline. With 4 bases removed from V and 4 bases from J, the gap between germline ends came to 13 bases. The CDR3 DNA follows: TGTGCCAGCAGCTCAAAGTCGGGGGTCACCGGGGAGCTGTTTTTT. It encodes CASSSKSGVTGELFF.

This clone was detected once. This chain joins TRBV9 and TRBJ1-5, with D perhaps TRBD1 (6 bases). The V and J ends lost 4 bases and 4 bases respectively, with 15 bases between them. This CDR3 comprises 15 residues. The germline gives CDR1 SGDLS, CDR2 YYNGEE. CDR3 sequence: CASSPRNRVNQPQHF. Written as DNA, the CDR3 is TGTGCCAGCAGCCCGAGAAACAGGGTAAATCAGCCCCAGCATTTT.

J is TRBJ1-1 and V is TRBV4-3; D may be TRBD1 (5 bases). V gave up 0 bases and J gave up 3 bases, with 8 bases separating them. Germline CDR1 is LGHNA and CDR2 is YSLEER. This CDR3 contains 14 residues. The CDR3: CASSQDWGDTEAFF. CDR3 in DNA: TGCGCCAGCAGCCAAGATTGGGGGGACACTGAAGCTTTCTTT.